These 16 T cell receptor beta chains were sequenced from one sample in a study of T cells expressing NK-cell markers. TCRdb reprocessed the 5' RACE reads; each CDR3 protein has one entry and no DNA is given. Its clone listing holds about 150,000 distinct CDR3 sequences. The specimen was blood T cells: a sorted CD56 or NKG2C T cell subset, CD4+ or CD8+ T cells, or bulk PBMC T cells (not recorded which). Every receptor here comes from a man between 18 and 29 years old in good health.

The V call is TRBV7-3, the J call TRBJ2-1; TCRdb's D gene call, TRBD1, goes unchecked for lack of DNA. CDR1 is SGHTA and CDR2 is FQGTGA in the germline V gene. The CDR3 consists of 16 residues. The CDR3 protein is CASSPVADRGYNEQFF.

CDR3 sequence reads: CATSDLDDYMSTDTQYF. The gene calls are TRBV24-1 and TRBJ2-3; with no DNA, the TCRdb D assignment of TRBD2 cannot be verified. Germline-derived CDR1 and CDR2 are KGHDR and SFDVKD. This CDR3 has 17 amino acids.

V usage is TRBV5-1 and J usage is TRBJ2-2; TCRdb calls TRBD2, which cannot be checked without DNA. Germline loops: CDR1 SGHRS, CDR2 YFSETQ. The CDR3 is 18 amino acids. CDR3 loop: CASSFTGYPLLATGELFF.

The chain recombines TRBV28 with TRBJ2-3; the TCRdb D gene call, TRBD2, has no DNA to confirm it. CDR3 length equals 16 residues. Germline CDR1 reads MDHEN; CDR2 reads SYDVKM. CDR3 region: CASLYNRAGGADTQYF.

This sequence joins TRBV19 and TRBJ1-1; TCRdb's assignment of TRBD1 cannot be checked, as there is no DNA. From germline, CDR1 is LNHDA and CDR2 SQIVND (reference sequence). The CDR3 has 17 residues. The CDR3 spells CASSIGRPVVGATEAFF.

CDR3: CASTARGWGSSYNEQFF. The chain joins TRBV3-1 to TRBJ2-1. The V gene's germline CDR1 is LGHDT and CDR2 YNNKEL (reference sequence). The CDR3 totals 17 residues.

The chain links TRBV5-4 to TRBJ2-3; TCRdb lists TRBD1, though no DNA is available to test this call. The CDR3 runs 15 residues. CDR1 and CDR2 (germline): SGHNT, YYREEE (reference sequence). This CDR3 reads CASSPVDRYTDTQYF.

The genes are TRBV4-3 and TRBJ2-1; TCRdb indicates TRBD1, and absent DNA this call remains unverified. The CDR3 totals 16 residues. Germline V gives CDR1 LGHNA, CDR2 YSLEER. CDR3 residues: CASSQDSGGIYNEQFF.

The gene calls are TRBV7-2 and TRBJ2-1. There are 13 residues in the CDR3. In germline, CDR1 is SGHTA, CDR2 FQGNSA. The CDR3 sequence: CASSFLLQPEQFF.

This chain connects TRBV28 to TRBJ2-1; TCRdb lists TRBD1, though no DNA is available to test this call. The CDR3 spans 15 residues. Per germline, CDR1 MDHEN and CDR2 SYDVKM. CDR3 sequence: CASSPPGGPYNEQFF.

The chain carries TRBV25-1 and TRBJ2-2; TCRdb reports TRBD1, a call that lacks DNA to check it against. The germline CDR1 and CDR2 sequences are MGHDK and SYGVNS. The CDR3 covers 15 residues. CDR3 sequence: CASSERYRDAGELFF.

This chain links TRBV10-3 with TRBJ2-1; TCRdb indicates TRBD1, and absent DNA this call remains unverified. The CDR3 extends over 16 amino acids. From germline, CDR1 is ENHRY and CDR2 SYGVKD. This CDR3 is CAISESPGPLGNEQFF.

The chain joins TRBV15 to TRBJ2-2; TCRdb returns TRBD1, unconfirmable since there is no DNA. CDR3 length equals 15 residues. Germline V gene sequence: CDR1 LNHNV, CDR2 YYDKDF (reference sequence). CDR3: CATSSYRGMAGELFF.

This rearrangement joins TRBV6-2 or TRBV6-3 to TRBJ2-1; checking the TCRdb D call of TRBD1 is not possible without DNA. The CDR3 covers 15 residues. The germline V gene encodes CDR1 MNHEY and CDR2 SVGEGT. CDR3 loop: CASSFYPDRRDEQFF.

The J gene is TRBJ2-3, the V gene TRBV11-2. The germline V gene has CDR1 SGHAT and CDR2 FQNNGV. The CDR3 is 18 amino acids. This CDR3 is CASSLVGVLQTVTDTQYF.

The rearrangement uses TRBV5-4 and TRBJ2-3; TCRdb names TRBD1, which stays unverified in the absence of DNA. The CDR3 sequence is 15 residues long. Germline V gene sequence: CDR1 SGHNT, CDR2 YYREEE (reference sequence). The chain's CDR3 is CASSFIGGPIDTQYF.